A single sample is the source of the 5 T cell receptor beta chains below, sequenced in a study of a mutant IDH1 vaccine in newly diagnosed glioma. What these receptors recognize is not known. The method was immunoSEQ multiplex PCR; TCRdb's version includes in-frame clones alone and lacks a portion of them. The repertoire consists of 43,000 or so clones, with about 81% occurring once and the leading ten covering around 2.5%. The sample's time point: week 23, last vaccination. A 20-mer mutant IDH1 peptide at 300 ug was injected subcutaneously with topical imiquimod. Sequencing used PBMCs, obtained from a glioma patient whose treatment included an IDH1 peptide vaccine. These receptors were obtained from a woman under 30 with glioma. Some clones in this sample may be carry-over from other donors' samples.

V gene TRBV11-3 combines with J gene TRBJ2-7; 8 nucleotides line up with TRBD2. The V and J ends lost 2 bases and 2 bases, in that order; junction bases with no gene match: 11. The CDR3 is made up of 17 amino acids. The germline V gene encodes CDR1 SGHNT and CDR2 YENEEA. The chain's CDR3 is CASSLRGAASGPYEQYF. CDR3 DNA: TGTGCCAGCAGCTTAAGGGGTGCGGCTAGCGGGCCCTACGAGCAGTACTTC.

This sequence joins TRBV5-5 and TRBJ2-5; D remains unclear. The V and J ends lost 1 base and 2 bases respectively, with 12 bases between them. Germline CDR1 reads SGHKS; CDR2 reads YYEKEE (reference sequence). CDR3 length equals 15 residues. The CDR3 loop is CASSLRVWDQETQYF. In DNA form, the CDR3 reads TGTGCCAGCAGCTTGAGGGTATGGGATCAAGAGACCCAGTACTTC.

This clone was observed a single time. The chain carries TRBV2 and TRBJ2-1; 8 nucleotides agree with TRBD2. The CDR3 sequence is 18 residues long. J was trimmed by 1 base and V by 7 bases; bases with no gene match: 15. The V gene's germline CDR1 is SNHLY and CDR2 FYNNEI. This chain's CDR3 is CASTRASGRLISYNEQFF. CDR3 sequence (DNA): TGTGCCAGCACTCGCGCCAGCGGGAGACTAATTTCCTACAATGAGCAGTTCTTC.

This clone has only one observation. J is TRBJ2-1 and V is TRBV5-6; TRBD2 matches 14 bases. Germline CDR1 SGHDT, CDR2 YYEEEE. Trimming removed 0 bases from V and 5 bases from J; junction bases left unmatched: 10. The CDR3 spans 19 residues. CDR3 bases: TGTGCCAGCAGCTTGGGTAAGACTAGCGGGGGGGCCTCGGACAATGAGCAGTTCTTC. Protein: CASSLGKTSGGASDNEQFF.

CDR3 nucleotide sequence: TGCAGCGTTGCCCTAGCGGCCTACGAGCAGTACTTC. Its translation is CSVALAAYEQYF. The genes are TRBV29-1 and TRBJ2-7; 7 bases agree with TRBD2. Germline CDR1 is SQVTM and CDR2 is ANQGSEA. The V segment lost 4 bases and the J segment 2 bases; nucleotides outside the gene matches: 2. CDR3 length: 12 residues.